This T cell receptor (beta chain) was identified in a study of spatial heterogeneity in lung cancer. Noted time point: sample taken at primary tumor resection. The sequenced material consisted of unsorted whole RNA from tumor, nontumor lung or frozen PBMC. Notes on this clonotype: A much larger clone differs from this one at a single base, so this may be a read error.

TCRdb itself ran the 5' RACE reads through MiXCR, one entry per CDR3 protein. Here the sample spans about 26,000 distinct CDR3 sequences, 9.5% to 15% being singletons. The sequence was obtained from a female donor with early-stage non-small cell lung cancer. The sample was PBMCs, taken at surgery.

Here the CDR3 reads CDSSSWGQYSNQPQHF. The CDR3 DNA reads TGTGACAGTAGTAGTTGGGGACAGTATAGCAATCAGCCCCAGCATTTT. The chain has TRBV19 and TRBJ1-5; 7 bases fit TRBD1. The V gene's germline CDR1 is LNHDA and CDR2 SQIVND (reference sequence). The CDR3 loop spans 16 amino acids.